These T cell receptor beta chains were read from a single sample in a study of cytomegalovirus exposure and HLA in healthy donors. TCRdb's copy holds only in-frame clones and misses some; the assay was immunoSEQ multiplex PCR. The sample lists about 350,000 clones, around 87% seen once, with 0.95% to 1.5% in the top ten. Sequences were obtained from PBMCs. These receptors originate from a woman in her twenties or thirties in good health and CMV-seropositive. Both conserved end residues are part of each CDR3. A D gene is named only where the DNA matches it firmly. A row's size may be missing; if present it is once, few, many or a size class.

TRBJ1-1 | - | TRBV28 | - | CASSMVDTEAFF | TGTGCCAGCAGTATGGTTGACACTGAAGCTTTCTTT
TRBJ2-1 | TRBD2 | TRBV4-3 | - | CASSQEGTSVNEQFF | TGCGCCAGCAGCCAAGAAGGGACTAGCGTGAATGAGCAGTTCTTC
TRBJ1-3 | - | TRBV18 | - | CASSPDSSGNTIYF | TGTGCCAGCTCCCCAGACAGTTCTGGAAACACCATATATTTT
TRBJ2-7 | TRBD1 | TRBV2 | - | CASSLQGLRYEQYF | TGTGCCAGCAGTTTACAGGGGTTACGCTACGAGCAGTACTTC
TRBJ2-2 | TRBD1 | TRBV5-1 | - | CASSAGTGIWTGELFF | TGCGCCAGCAGCGCCGGGACAGGGATTTGGACCGGGGAGCTGTTTTTT
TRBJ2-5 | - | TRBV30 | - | CAWSHQPQETQYF | TGTGCCTGGAGCCATCAGCCCCAAGAGACCCAGTACTTC
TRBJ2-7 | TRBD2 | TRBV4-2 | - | CASSQSGTSGTYEQYF | TGTGCCAGCAGCCAATCCGGGACTAGCGGCACCTACGAGCAGTACTTC
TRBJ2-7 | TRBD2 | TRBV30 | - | CAWRGPGGLSYEQYF | TGTGCCTGGAGAGGCCCGGGGGGGTTGTCCTACGAGCAGTACTTC
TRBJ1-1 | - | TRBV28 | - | CATGGYTEAFF | TGTGCCACCGGGGGATACACTGAAGCTTTCTTT
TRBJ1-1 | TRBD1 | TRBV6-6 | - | CASSITDRANTEAFF | TGTGCCAGCAGTATCACCGACAGGGCGAACACTGAAGCTTTCTTT
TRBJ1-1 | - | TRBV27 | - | CASTLSGRGNTEAFF | TGTGCCAGCACCCTCTCGGGCAGGGGCAACACTGAAGCTTTCTTT
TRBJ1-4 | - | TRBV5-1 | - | CASSLDATNEKLFF | TGCGCCAGCAGCTTGGATGCAACTAATGAAAAACTGTTTTTT
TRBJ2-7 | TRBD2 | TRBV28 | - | CASSAGLAIYEQYF | TGTGCCAGCAGTGCTGGACTAGCGATCTACGAGCAGTACTTC
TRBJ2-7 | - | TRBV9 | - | CASSREGSGGYEQYF | TGTGCCAGCAGCCGCGAGGGTAGCGGAGGATACGAGCAGTACTTC
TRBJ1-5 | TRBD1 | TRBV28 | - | CASSLDRSNQPQHF | TGTGCCAGCAGTTTGGACAGGAGCAATCAGCCCCAGCATTTT
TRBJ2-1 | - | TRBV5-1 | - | CASSLGQYNEQFF | TGCGCCAGCAGCTTGGGCCAGTACAATGAGCAGTTCTTC
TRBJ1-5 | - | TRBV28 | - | CASSLLGRSSNQPQHF | TGTGCCAGCAGTTTGCTCGGACGGAGCAGCAATCAGCCCCAGCATTTT
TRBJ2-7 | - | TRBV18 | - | CASSPPGGQGGEQYF | TGTGCCAGCTCACCACCGGGGGGGCAGGGAGGCGAGCAGTACTTC
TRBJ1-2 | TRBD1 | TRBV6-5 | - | CASSYSAGGDGYTF | TGTGCCAGCAGTTACTCGGCAGGGGGTGACGGCTACACCTTC
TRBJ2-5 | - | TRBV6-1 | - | CASGQTAGSETQYF | TGTGCCAGCGGACAGACCGCCGGTTCGGAGACCCAGTACTTC
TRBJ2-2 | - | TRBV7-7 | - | CASSKTNGANTGELFF | TGTGCCAGCAGTAAGACGAACGGAGCGAACACCGGGGAGCTGTTTTTT
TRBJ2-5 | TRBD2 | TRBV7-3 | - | CASSLTPRLAGGETQYF | TGTGCCAGCAGCTTAACGCCTCGACTAGCGGGAGGGGAGACCCAGTACTTC
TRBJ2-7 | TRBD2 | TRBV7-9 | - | CASSLGLANGEQYF | TGTGCCAGCAGCTTAGGACTAGCGAACGGCGAGCAGTACTTC
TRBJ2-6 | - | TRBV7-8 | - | CASSLGPGNLNVLTF | TGTGCCAGCAGCTTAGGTCCAGGAAATCTCAACGTCCTGACTTTC
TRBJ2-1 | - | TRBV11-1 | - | CASSLMAGYNEQFF | TGTGCCAGCAGCTTAATGGCGGGATACAATGAGCAGTTCTTC
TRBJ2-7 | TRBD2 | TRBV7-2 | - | CASSLRVAGGPMYEQYF | TGTGCCAGCAGCTTAAGGGTAGCGGGAGGGCCAATGTACGAGCAGTACTTC
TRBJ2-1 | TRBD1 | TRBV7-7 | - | CASSLDGDRSYNEQFF | TGTGCCAGCAGCTTAGACGGGGACAGGTCCTACAATGAGCAGTTCTTC
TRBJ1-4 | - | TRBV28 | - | CASRMDGSNEKLFF | TGTGCCAGCAGGATGGACGGAAGTAATGAAAAACTGTTTTTT
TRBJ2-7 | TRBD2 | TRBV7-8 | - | CASSLNWDSGSKVYYEQYF | TGTGCCAGCAGCTTAAATTGGGATAGCGGGAGTAAAGTATACTACGAGCAGTACTTC
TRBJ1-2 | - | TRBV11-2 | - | CASSSVGLHGYTF | TGTGCCAGCAGCAGTGTGGGATTGCATGGCTACACCTTC
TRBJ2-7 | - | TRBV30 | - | CAWSVGSEQYF | TGTGCCTGGAGTGTGGGGAGCGAGCAGTACTTC
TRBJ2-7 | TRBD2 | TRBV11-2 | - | CASSFEAGGSYEQYF | TGTGCCAGCAGCTTCGAAGCGGGAGGGTCCTACGAGCAGTACTTC
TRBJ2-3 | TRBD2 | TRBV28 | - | CASNALAGAQGTDTQYF | TGTGCCAGCAATGCCCTAGCGGGGGCGCAGGGCACAGATACGCAGTATTTT
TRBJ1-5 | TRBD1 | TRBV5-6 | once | CASSSGTGNQPQHF | TGTGCCAGCAGCTCGGGGACAGGGAATCAGCCCCAGCATTTT
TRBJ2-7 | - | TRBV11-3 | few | CASSLEGQTYEQYF | TGTGCCAGCAGCTTAGAGGGACAAACCTACGAGCAGTACTTC
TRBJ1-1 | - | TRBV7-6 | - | CASSYLRDQGNTEAFF | TGTGCCAGCAGTTATCTCAGGGATCAAGGGAACACTGAAGCTTTCTTT
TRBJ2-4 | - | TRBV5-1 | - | CASSLLGPRASNIQYF | TGCGCCAGCAGCTTGTTGGGGCCTCGGGCCTCAAACATTCAGTACTTC
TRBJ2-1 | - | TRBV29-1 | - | CSVDFPYDEQFF | TGCAGCGTTGACTTCCCGTACGATGAGCAGTTCTTC
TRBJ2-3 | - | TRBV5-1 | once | CASKAVVSTDTQYF | TGCGCCAGCAAGGCAGTCGTCAGCACAGATACGCAGTATTTT
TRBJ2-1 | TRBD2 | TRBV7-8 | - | CASSLLAGGKNEQFF | TGTGCCAGCAGCTTACTAGCGGGGGGGAAAAATGAGCAGTTCTTC
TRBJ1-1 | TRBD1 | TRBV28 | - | CASLRRGQGGMNTEAFF | TGTGCCAGCCTCCGCCGGGGACAGGGGGGGATGAACACTGAAGCTTTCTTT
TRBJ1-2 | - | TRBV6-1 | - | CASSEARIRIYTF | TGTGCCAGCAGTGAAGCGAGGATACGAATCTACACCTTC
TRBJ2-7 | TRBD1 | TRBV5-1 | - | CASSLRRGQGNEQYF | TGCGCCAGCAGCCTCCGCCGAGGACAGGGAAACGAGCAGTACTTC
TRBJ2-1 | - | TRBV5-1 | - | CASSLRFGMNNEQFF | TGCGCCAGCAGCTTGCGCTTCGGGATGAACAATGAGCAGTTCTTC
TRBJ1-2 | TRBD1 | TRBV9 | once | CASSGGTGFGYTF | TGTGCCAGCAGCGGCGGGACAGGGTTCGGCTACACCTTC
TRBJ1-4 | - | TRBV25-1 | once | CASSPRLTGTNEKLFF | TGTGCCAGCAGTCCACGTCTGACAGGAACTAATGAAAAACTGTTTTTT
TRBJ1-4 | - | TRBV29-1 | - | CSGMATTNEKLFF | TGCAGCGGCATGGCAACAACTAATGAAAAACTGTTTTTT
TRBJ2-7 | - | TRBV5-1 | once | CASSLGQLLLYEQYF | TGCGCCAGCAGCTTGGGGCAGCTTCTACTCTACGAGCAGTACTTC
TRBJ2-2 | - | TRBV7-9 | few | CASSLYQNDRELFF | TGTGCCAGCAGCTTATATCAGAATGACCGGGAGCTGTTTTTT
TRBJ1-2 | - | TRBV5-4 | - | CASSLPPNYGYTF | TGTGCCAGCAGCTTACCTCCAAACTATGGCTACACCTTC